A single sample is the source of the 15 T cell receptor beta chains below, sequenced in a study of monozygotic twins with inflammatory bowel disease. TCRdb reprocessed the 5' RACE reads and reports one entry per CDR3 protein, with no DNA. The sample table includes 85,000 to 110,000 distinct CDR3 sequences. Sequenced: blood. These receptors originate from a human donor with ulcerative colitis or Crohn's disease, or a healthy co-twin of an affected twin (not recorded which).

This rearrangement joins TRBV20-1 to TRBJ2-3; there is no DNA to check the TCRdb D call of TRBD1. The CDR3 is 13 amino acids. Germline V CDR1 and CDR2: DFQATT, SNEGSKA (reference sequence). The CDR3 region is CSARGDGTDTQYF.

The rearrangement links TRBV14 to TRBJ2-7; TCRdb selects TRBD1, and the lack of DNA leaves this call unchecked. This CDR3 spans 12 amino acids. The germline V gene has CDR1 SGHDN and CDR2 FVKESK. The CDR3 sequence: CASSRGQGPQYF. Supplemented by reference TRBV14 and TRBJ2-7, the full variable domain reads EAGVTQFPSHSVIEKGQTVTLRCDPISGHDNLYWYRRVMGKEIKFLLHFVKESKQDESGMPNNRFLAERTGGTYSTLKVQPAELEDSGVYFCASSRGQGPQYFGPGTRLTVT.

The V and J genes are TRBV6-2 or TRBV6-3 and TRBJ2-5. The CDR3 runs 11 residues. Germline assignment: CDR1 MNHEY and CDR2 SVGEGT. CDR3 sequence: CASRTTETQYF.

This sequence joins TRBV7-2 and TRBJ2-3; TCRdb outputs TRBD1, but without DNA this stays unchecked. This CDR3 is built from 16 residues. Germline lookup yields CDR1 SGHTA and CDR2 FQGNSA. The CDR3 protein is CASSLERAGGGRTQYF.

The chain joins TRBV3-1 to TRBJ2-3. This CDR3 contains 17 residues. Germline CDR1 reads LGHDT; CDR2 reads YNNKEL (reference sequence). This CDR3 is CASSQGSSVHRINTQYF.

The J gene is TRBJ2-4, the V gene TRBV3-1; TCRdb indicates TRBD1, and absent DNA this call remains unverified. CDR1 LGHDT and CDR2 YNNKEL come from the germline V gene (reference sequence). This CDR3 has 16 amino acids. The CDR3 reads CASSPTPTGAKNIQYF.

This chain joins TRBV4-3 and TRBJ2-7; TCRdb's assignment of TRBD1 cannot be checked, as there is no DNA. Germline CDR1 reads LGHNA; CDR2 reads YSLEER. The CDR3 has 13 residues. The chain's CDR3 is CASSQGTDYEQYF.

The chain couples TRBV6-1 to TRBJ1-1; the D call from TCRdb, TRBD1, cannot be confirmed without DNA. This CDR3 comprises 15 residues. From germline, CDR1 is MNHNS and CDR2 SASEGT. Here the CDR3 reads CASSRSGQLNTEAFF.

This chain links TRBV6-5 with TRBJ1-1; TCRdb's D gene call, TRBD1, goes unchecked for lack of DNA. CDR3 length: 13 residues. Germline V CDR1 and CDR2: MNHEY, SVGAGI. The chain's CDR3 is CASNTGHVAEAFF.

This sequence joins TRBV5-1 and TRBJ2-3. The germline V gene encodes CDR1 SGHRS and CDR2 YFSETQ. CDR3 length equals 15 residues. The CDR3 spells CASSIIPTGNPTQYF.

This chain links TRBV10-1 with TRBJ2-7; TCRdb indicates TRBD1, and absent DNA this call remains unverified. Germline loops: CDR1 WNHNN, CDR2 SYGVQD (reference sequence). This CDR3 comprises 16 residues. CDR3 region: CASSDPGVLGLREQYF.

This CDR3 reads CASSPEGSLADGSYEQYF. The rearrangement joins TRBV9 to TRBJ2-7; TCRdb gives TRBD2 as the D gene, but with no DNA this cannot be confirmed. CDR3 length: 18 amino acids. CDR1 is SGDLS and CDR2 is YYNGEE in the germline V gene.

V usage is TRBV7-3 and J usage is TRBJ2-2; lacking DNA, the TRBD2 call made by TCRdb goes unchecked. The germline gives CDR1 SGHTA, CDR2 FQGTGA. The CDR3 has 18 residues. The CDR3 is CASSSPGLAGGPTGELFF.

V and J are TRBV9 and TRBJ2-2; with no DNA, the TCRdb D assignment of TRBD2 cannot be verified. The CDR3 runs 16 residues. Germline CDR1 and CDR2: SGDLS and YYNGEE. CDR3 residues: CASSHFSGTNTGELFF.

The chain has TRBV5-6 and TRBJ1-5; TCRdb reports TRBD1, a call that lacks DNA to check it against. Germline V CDR1 and CDR2: SGHDT, YYEEEE. The CDR3 length is 12 residues. The chain's CDR3 is CASSPQGQPQHF.